The rows below give T cell receptor beta chains drawn from one sample of a study of control samples from healthy donors and cancer patients. Generated by immunoSEQ multiplex PCR, the TCRdb table keeps only in-frame clones and is missing some. The table records about 120,000 clones, about 90% of them present only once. The sequenced sample was blood. The source of these receptors is a man in his fifties or sixties in good health. Both conserved end residues are part of each CDR3. The order of the fields is clone size, D gene, J gene, V gene, CDR3 protein, CDR3 DNA. A D gene is named only where the DNA matches it firmly. Some rows mark clone size as missing; the rest say once, few, many or name a class of expanded clone.

.,TRBD1,TRBJ2-7,TRBV15,CATSSGTDRGPPYEQYF,TGTGCCACCAGCAGTGGGACGGACAGGGGGCCTCCCTACGAGCAGTACTTC
.,.,TRBJ2-3,TRBV10-3,CAISARVDTQYF,TGTGCCATCAGTGCGCGAGTAGATACGCAGTATTTT
.,.,TRBJ1-2,TRBV5-1,CASSLASSPGYTF,TGCGCCAGCAGCTTGGCTTCAAGCCCTGGCTACACCTTC
.,.,TRBJ1-4,TRBV7-9,CASSAEAGEKLFF,TGTGCCAGCAGCGCGGAGGCGGGAGAAAAACTGTTTTTT
.,.,TRBJ1-1,TRBV6-5,CASSRETGRFEAFF,TGTGCCAGCAGCCGAGAGACAGGTCGCTTTGAAGCTTTCTTT
.,.,TRBJ1-4,TRBV12-3/TRBV12-4,CASSSREKLFF,TGTGCCAGCAGTTCCCGAGAAAAACTGTTTTTT
.,.,TRBJ1-2,TRBV9,CASSVEGRNYGYTF,TGTGCCAGCAGCGTAGAAGGGCGGAACTATGGCTACACCTTC
.,.,TRBJ2-1,TRBV5-1,CASTTAGADYEQFF,TGCGCCAGCACCACGGCGGGGGCCGACTATGAGCAGTTCTTC
.,.,TRBJ1-3,TRBV6-5,CASSYSLASGNTIYF,TGTGCCAGCAGTTACTCTCTTGCCTCTGGAAACACCATATATTTT
.,TRBD1,TRBJ2-2,TRBV19,CASSIGNRGLNTGELFF,TGTGCCAGTAGTATCGGTAACAGGGGGCTGAACACCGGGGAGCTGTTTTTT
.,.,TRBJ2-3,TRBV27,CASTPRPGLVIDTQYF,TGTGCCAGCACCCCGAGGCCAGGGTTGGTAATTGATACGCAGTATTTT
.,TRBD2,TRBJ2-3,TRBV7-9,CASQGLAGAGDTQYF,TGTGCCAGCCAGGGACTAGCGGGGGCCGGGGATACGCAGTATTTT
.,.,TRBJ1-3,TRBV4-1,CASSKGGSGNTIYF,TGCGCCAGCAGCAAGGGGGGTTCTGGAAACACCATATATTTT
.,TRBD1,TRBJ2-6,TRBV7-8,CATSTGQGAGGANVLTF,TGTGCCACCAGCACCGGACAGGGGGCAGGTGGGGCCAACGTCCTGACTTTC
few,.,TRBJ1-4,TRBV5-4,CASSLAATNEKLFF,TGTGCCAGCAGCTTGGCAGCAACAAATGAAAAACTGTTTTTT
once,.,TRBJ1-2,TRBV28,CASSLGIRGPNYGYTF,TGTGCCAGCAGTTTAGGGATTCGGGGACCCAACTATGGCTACACCTTC
.,TRBD1,TRBJ1-4,TRBV11-2,CASSSRDRGYEKLFF,TGTGCCAGCAGCTCCCGGGACAGGGGGTATGAAAAACTGTTTTTT
once,.,TRBJ2-7,TRBV3-1/TRBV3-2,CASSQDQDGAYEQYF,TGTGCCAGCAGCCAAGATCAGGACGGAGCCTACGAGCAGTACTTC
.,.,TRBJ1-5,TRBV7-5,CARSLVVIREQHQPQHF,TGTGCCAGAAGCTTAGTGGTGATCAGGGAGCAGCATCAGCCCCAGCATTTT
.,.,TRBJ1-3,TRBV12-3/TRBV12-4,CASREPFTNTIYF,TGTGCCAGCAGAGAACCCTTCACAAACACCATATATTTT
.,.,TRBJ1-4,TRBV9,CASSVDLDEKLFF,TGTGCCAGCAGCGTAGATCTCGATGAAAAACTGTTTTTT
.,.,TRBJ1-3,TRBV27,CASSGRQPSGNTIYF,TGTGCCAGCAGCGGACGGCAGCCCTCTGGAAACACCATATATTTT
.,.,TRBJ1-1,TRBV27,CASGGYRGVTEAFF,TGTGCCAGCGGAGGGTATCGGGGGGTCACTGAAGCTTTCTTT
.,TRBD2,TRBJ2-3,TRBV11-3,CASSLGLAGLTDTQYF,TGTGCCAGCAGCTTAGGACTAGCGGGCCTCACAGATACGCAGTATTTT